Included here is one T cell receptor beta chain sequence, with context. This sample stems from a study of T-cell reconstitution after alpha-beta-depleted transplantation in children. Library preparation (for TCRbeta) was performed with unique molecular identifiers. Each CDR3 protein gets one entry after TCRdb re-called the PCR reads with MiXCR. The table shows some 530,000 distinct CDR3 sequences, with approximately 12% occurring only once. The origin of this receptor is a human donor who donated a stem cell graft to a child with combined immunodeficiency. Specimen: PBMCs from the stem cell graft donor, collected from the stem cell graft.

The CDR3 DNA reads TGTGCCAGCAGCGTAGGACGTACTACTACGAATGAGCAGTTCTTC. This encodes CASSVGRTTTNEQFF. This chain joins TRBV9 and TRBJ2-1, with D unresolved. V lost 0 bases, J lost 7 bases, and 14 bases lay in between. The CDR3 length is 15 residues. Germline V CDR1 and CDR2: SGDLS, YYNGEE.